A single sample gave rise to the 28 T cell receptor beta chains below, sequenced in a study of cytomegalovirus exposure and HLA in healthy donors. 13 Jbeta primers and 60 Vbeta primers were used for the PCR. Data came from immunoSEQ multiplex PCR; TCRdb stores just in-frame clones and leaves some out. The sample totals tens of thousands of clones. The sample taken for sequencing was PBMCs. The origin of the receptors is a female donor in good health and CMV-seropositive.

CDR3 sequence reads: CASSQATGYIGSYNEQFF. DNA of the CDR3: TGCGCCAGCAGCCAAGCGACAGGGTACATCGGGTCCTACAATGAGCAGTTCTTC. The chain joins TRBV4-3 to TRBJ2-1; 7 bases are a match to TRBD1. The CDR3 sequence is 18 residues long. Trimming took 1 base from V and 1 from J; bases not matched to a gene: 10. CDR1 and CDR2 from the germline V gene are LGHNA and YSLEER.

The rearrangement uses TRBV4-3 and TRBJ1-6, with D tentatively TRBD1 (6 bases). The CDR3 runs 18 residues. Germline V gene data show CDR1 as LGHNA and CDR2 as YSLEER. V was cut by 4 bases and J by 5 bases, with 21 bases left in between. Here the CDR3 reads CASSPSWNRELNNSPLHF. CDR3 coding DNA: TGCGCCAGCAGCCCAAGCTGGAACAGGGAACTTAATAATTCACCCCTCCACTTT.

The chain combines TRBV7-2 with TRBJ1-2; tentatively, D is TRBD1 (5 bases). Germline V gene sequence: CDR1 SGHTA, CDR2 FQGNSA. Trimming cost V 6 bases and J 2 bases, with 10 bases left between them. This CDR3 region has 13 residues. The CDR3 sequence is CASRQDGNYGYTF. The CDR3 DNA reads TGTGCCAGCAGACAGGACGGAAACTATGGCTACACCTTC. The full variable domain, its missing parts supplied by reference TRBV7-2 and TRBJ1-2, is GAGVSQSPSNKVTEKGKDVELRCDPISGHTALYWYRQSLGQGLEFLIYFQGNSAPDKSGLPSDRFSAERTGGSVSTLTIQRTQQEDSAVYLCASRQDGNYGYTFGSGTRLTVV.

V gene TRBV19 combines with J gene TRBJ2-7; weak D call: TRBD2 (8 bases). Germline loops: CDR1 LNHDA, CDR2 SQIVND (reference sequence). The CDR3 consists of 16 residues. V was cut by 4 bases and J by 2 bases, with 18 bases left in between. In DNA, the CDR3 is TGTGCCAGTAGTAATCGGGGGGGTGGGACAGCCTACGAGCAGTACTTC. It translates to CASSNRGGGTAYEQYF.

The chain joins TRBV6-5 to TRBJ2-7; 8 bases are shared with TRBD2. The CDR3 has 15 residues. Germline CDR1 MNHEY, CDR2 SVGAGI. Unmatched junction bases numbered 7, after V lost 0 bases and J lost 6 bases. The CDR3 sequence: CASSYSGTSRGEQYF. The DNA of the CDR3 is TGTGCCAGCAGTTACTCAGGGACTAGTAGGGGCGAGCAGTACTTC.

V is TRBV29-1 and J is TRBJ2-3, with 8 bases identical to TRBD2. V lost 2 bases, J lost 3 bases, and 7 bases stayed unmatched. The CDR3 is made up of 15 amino acids. Germline V gene lookup returns CDR1 SQVTM and CDR2 ANQGSEA. The CDR3 here is CSVEKGGGRTDTQYF. The CDR3 region has the DNA TGCAGCGTTGAAAAAGGCGGGGGGCGAACAGATACGCAGTATTTT.

This rearrangement joins TRBV6-1 to TRBJ2-6, with D perhaps matching TRBD2 (5 bases). Germline CDR1 is MNHNS and CDR2 is SASEGT. The V end lost 4 bases, the J end lost 0 bases, and 10 bases lay between the germline ends. The CDR3 totals 16 residues. As DNA, the CDR3 is TGTGCCAGCAGTGGGGGAGCGACCTCTGGGGCCAACGTCCTGACTTTC. Its protein is CASSGGATSGANVLTF.

The chain recombines TRBV23-1 with TRBJ2-1; perhaps TRBD2 as D (5 bases). TRBV23-1 has ORF status, its function being uncertain. The CDR3 has 16 residues. Trimming left V 2 bases short and J 3 bases short, with 14 bases between. The CDR3 here is CASSQLSGSHYNEQFF. The CDR3 bases are TGCGCCAGCAGTCAACTTTCGGGATCCCACTACAATGAGCAGTTCTTC.

The chain employs TRBV6-6 and TRBJ1-1; no definite D call. Germline V CDR1 and CDR2: MNHNY, SVGAGI (reference sequence). The germline V and J ends were trimmed by 6 bases and 0 bases, with 8 bases remaining between them. The CDR3 sequence is 13 residues long. The CDR3 nucleotides read TGTGCCAGCAGCACTCGTGTGAACACTGAAGCTTTCTTT. Amino acids: CASSTRVNTEAFF.

The chain uses TRBV4-1 and TRBJ2-7, with 7 positions matching TRBD1. The CDR3 length is 13 residues. J lost 4 bases, V lost 4 bases, and 4 bases had no gene match. Germline lookup yields CDR1 MGHRA and CDR2 YSYEKL. The CDR3 loop reads CASSREQGYEQYF. In nucleotides, the CDR3 is TGCGCCAGCAGCCGAGAACAGGGGTACGAGCAGTACTTC.

This chain links TRBV4-1 with TRBJ1-4; D ambiguous. The CDR3 sequence is 14 residues long. The V end lost 2 bases, the J end lost 5 bases, and 9 bases lay between the germline ends. CDR1 and CDR2 from the germline V gene are MGHRA and YSYEKL. This CDR3 reads CASSQQVGNEKLFF. CDR3 nucleotide sequence: TGCGCCAGCAGCCAACAGGTTGGGAATGAAAAACTGTTTTTT.

The rearrangement links TRBV28 to TRBJ2-7; TRBD1 aligns across 9 bases. Trimming at V came to 4 bases and at J to 5 bases, leaving 9 bases not matched to a gene. The germline V gene has CDR1 MDHEN and CDR2 SYDVKM. The CDR3 is made up of 15 amino acids. The CDR3 DNA reads TGTGCCAGCAGTTCACTACAGGGGGCGTACCACGAGCAGTACTTC. The encoded protein is CASSSLQGAYHEQYF.

The chain couples TRBV5-1 to TRBJ2-7; a weak D match, TRBD1 (6 bases). V was trimmed by 4 bases and J by 4 bases, leaving 21 bases between them. This CDR3 has 16 residues. Germline V CDR1 and CDR2: SGHRS, YFSETQ. The CDR3 bases are TGCGCCAGCAGCAGAGCGGACAGCTCGGAACCATACGAGCAGTACTTC. Translation: CASSRADSSEPYEQYF.

This chain links TRBV7-2 with TRBJ2-3; the match to TRBD2 covers 7 bases. CDR3 size: 16 residues. V was clipped by 7 bases and J by 5 bases; unmatched bases: 15. Per germline, CDR1 SGHTA and CDR2 FQGNSA. The CDR3 region is CASKIVREGQVDTQYF. The DNA of the CDR3 is TGTGCCAGCAAGATCGTGAGGGAGGGCCAGGTAGATACGCAGTATTTT.

The chain carries TRBV4-3 and TRBJ2-3; D is ambiguous. Trimming pared 0 bases from V and 1 base from J, leaving 11 bases between. In germline, CDR1 is LGHNA, CDR2 YSLEER. The CDR3 spans 16 residues. CDR3 sequence (DNA): TGCGCCAGCAGCCAAGAGAGGCGGTTTCGCACAGATACGCAGTATTTT. Translation: CASSQERRFRTDTQYF.

The V and J genes are TRBV7-6 and TRBJ2-7, with 7 bases lining up with TRBD1. The CDR3 covers 12 residues. In germline, CDR1 is SGHVS, CDR2 FNYEAQ. V trimming: 5 bases; J trimming: 6 bases; junction bases outside the gene matches: 4. The CDR3 sequence is CASSPNRGEQYF. The CDR3 coding sequence is TGTGCCAGCAGCCCGAACAGGGGCGAGCAGTACTTC.

The chain uses TRBV7-6 and TRBJ2-1, with D perhaps TRBD1 (6 bases). This CDR3 is 16 amino acids long. The V gene lost 5 bases and the J gene lost 4 bases, with 18 bases spanning the gap. Looked up from germline, CDR1 is SGHVS and CDR2 is FNYEAQ. The CDR3, as DNA: TGTGCCAGCAGCCGTCGTTTGGACAGAACTTACAATGAGCAGTTCTTC. Its translation is CASSRRLDRTYNEQFF. The full variable domain, its missing parts supplied by reference TRBV7-6 and TRBJ2-1, is GAGVSQSPRYKVTKRGQDVALRCDPISGHVSLYWYRQALGQGPEFLTYFNYEAQQDKSGLPNDRFSAERPEGSISTLTIQRTEQRDSAMYRCASSRRLDRTYNEQFFGPGTRLTVL.

The chain is built from TRBV9 and TRBJ1-4; D may be TRBD1 (5 bases). Germline V gene lookup returns CDR1 SGDLS and CDR2 YYNGEE. CDR3 length: 14 residues. The V gene lost 3 bases and the J gene lost 2 bases, with 8 bases spanning the gap. The CDR3, as DNA: TGTGCCAGCAGCGCCCGACAGACTAATGAAAAACTGTTTTTT. Protein product: CASSARQTNEKLFF.

J is TRBJ2-1 and V is TRBV7-9; D is uncertain. Germline V gives CDR1 SEHNR, CDR2 FQNEAQ (reference sequence). V was trimmed by 5 bases and J by 4 bases, leaving 15 bases between them. This CDR3 is 15 amino acids long. The CDR3 region is CASSPHAVPYNEQFF. CDR3 nucleotide sequence: TGTGCCAGCAGCCCCCATGCAGTACCGTACAATGAGCAGTTCTTC.

Remarks on this clone: Germline and junction disagree at one end, which may indicate a read error. V usage is TRBV7-7 and J usage is TRBJ2-1, with 9 nucleotides matching TRBD2. The germline V gene encodes CDR1 SSHAT and CDR2 FNYEAQ (reference sequence). This CDR3 comprises 15 residues. Here the CDR3 DNA reads TGTGCTAGCAGCCTAGTTAGCGGGAGAGCGGATGAGCAGTTCTTC. This encodes CASSLVSGRADEQFF.

The J gene is TRBJ2-7, the V gene TRBV4-1; the D gene is possibly TRBD2 (6 bases). Germline V gene data show CDR1 as MGHRA and CDR2 as YSYEKL. Trimming took off 1 base at V and 2 bases at J, with 15 bases between the two ends. The length of the CDR3 is 16 residues. This CDR3 is CASSQGTRDWPYEQYF. The CDR3 DNA sequence: TGCGCCAGCAGCCAAGGTACCCGGGACTGGCCCTACGAGCAGTACTTC.

The chain employs TRBV13 and TRBJ2-1; 10 nucleotides agree with TRBD2. The germline V gene encodes CDR1 PRHDT and CDR2 FYEKMQ (reference sequence). The CDR3 loop spans 18 amino acids. Germline trimming cut 8 bases from V and 5 bases from J; bases unmatched to any gene: 18. This CDR3 reads CASRLAGALEWVDNEQFF. CDR3 nucleotide sequence: TGTGCCAGCCGACTAGCGGGCGCCCTAGAGTGGGTTGACAATGAGCAGTTCTTC.

This chain connects TRBV18 to TRBJ2-3, with 7 positions matching TRBD1. The CDR3 has 16 residues. Germline V gene data show CDR1 as KGHSH and CDR2 as LQKENI. With V trimmed by 3 bases and J by 3 bases, 9 bases remained unmatched. The CDR3 reads CASSPGDRIRTDTQYF. The CDR3 DNA reads TGTGCCAGCTCACCCGGGGACAGAATAAGAACAGATACGCAGTATTTT.

The chain carries TRBV5-6 and TRBJ2-7; D is uncertain. Germline V lookup: CDR1 SGHDT, CDR2 YYEEEE. Trimming shortened V by 0 bases and J by 5 bases, and 12 bases separated the two germline ends. This CDR3 has 14 amino acids. The CDR3 nucleotides read TGTGCCAGCAGCTTGGAACGGTTTTCGAACGAGCAGTACTTC. Its translation: CASSLERFSNEQYF.

The J gene is TRBJ2-5, the V gene TRBV9; TRBD2 is a possible D gene (5 bases). V lost 2 bases and J lost 2, with 7 bases in between. The CDR3 is made up of 13 amino acids. CDR1 is SGDLS, CDR2 YYNGEE, per germline. CDR3 loop: CASSVGLQETQYF. The CDR3 DNA follows: TGTGCCAGCAGCGTCGGACTTCAAGAGACCCAGTACTTC.

J is TRBJ2-7 and V is TRBV5-4, with D perhaps matching TRBD1 (6 bases). V was clipped by 3 bases and J by 4 bases, with 17 bases between them. Germline-derived CDR1 and CDR2 are SGHNT and YYREEE (reference sequence). This CDR3 contains 15 residues. CDR3 in DNA: TGTGCCAGCAGCTCGGCGGAAGGGGGTGGGTACGAGCAGTACTTC. The encoded protein is CASSSAEGGGYEQYF.

This chain links TRBV9 with TRBJ2-1; 9 nucleotides align to TRBD2. Germline CDR1 reads SGDLS; CDR2 reads YYNGEE. Trimming cost V 0 bases and J 6 bases; bases outside gene matches: 4. CDR3 length equals 15 residues. This CDR3 reads CASSVDEREVNEQFF. The CDR3 DNA reads as TGTGCCAGCAGCGTAGATGAGCGGGAGGTCAATGAGCAGTTCTTC.

The genes are TRBV29-1 and TRBJ1-1; D possibly corresponds to TRBD1 (5 bases). CDR1 is SQVTM and CDR2 is ANQGSEA in the germline V gene. The CDR3 runs 12 residues. The V and J ends lost 3 bases and 3 bases respectively, with 8 bases between them. This CDR3 reads CSVEGRDTEAFF. CDR3 in DNA: TGCAGCGTTGAGGGCAGGGACACTGAAGCTTTCTTT.